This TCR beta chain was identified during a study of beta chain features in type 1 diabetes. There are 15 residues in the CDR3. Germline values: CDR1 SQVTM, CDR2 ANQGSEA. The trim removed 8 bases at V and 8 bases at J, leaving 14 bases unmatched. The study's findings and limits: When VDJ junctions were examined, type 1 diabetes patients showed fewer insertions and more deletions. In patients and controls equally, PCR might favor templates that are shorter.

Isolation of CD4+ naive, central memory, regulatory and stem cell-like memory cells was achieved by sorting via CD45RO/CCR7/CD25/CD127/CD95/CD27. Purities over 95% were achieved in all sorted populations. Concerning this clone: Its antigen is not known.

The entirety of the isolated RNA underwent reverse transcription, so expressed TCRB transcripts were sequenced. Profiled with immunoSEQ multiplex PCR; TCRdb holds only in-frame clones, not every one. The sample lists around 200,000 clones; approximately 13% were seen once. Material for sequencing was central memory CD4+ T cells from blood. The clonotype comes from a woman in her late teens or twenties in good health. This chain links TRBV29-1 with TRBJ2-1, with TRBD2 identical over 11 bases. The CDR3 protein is CSFRSLAGVGDEQFF. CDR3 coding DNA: TGCAGCTTCCGCTCACTAGCGGGAGTGGGGGATGAGCAGTTCTTC.